This T cell receptor beta chain stems from a study of T-cell memory formation after mild COVID-19. Regarding the study as a whole: SARS-CoV-2 specificity of second-wave clones peaking day 37 was unconfirmed. Balance between CD4 and CD8 was seen in clones contracting day 15 to 85, and a CD4+ lean was seen in later expanders.

MiXCR, applied by TCRdb to the 5' RACE reads, yields one record per CDR3 protein. The sample records some 270,000 distinct CDR3 sequences, approximately 15% being singletons. This clonotype has just a few counts. Its antigen is not identified. The ends were cut back, 4 bases at V and 0 bases at J, with 15 bases in the middle. In germline, CDR1 is MGHRA, CDR2 YSYEKL. CDR3 length equals 16 residues. Source material: PBMCs or a T cell subset sorted from them (not recorded which). The chain employs TRBV4-1 and TRBJ1-1; possible D gene TRBD1, 6 bases. This TCR was recovered from an adult woman who had mild COVID-19 (a few samples of this study predate the infection). Cell type and time point are not known. CDR3 sequence: CASSRGQNPMNTEAFF. For the CDR3, the DNA is TGCGCCAGCAGCCGAGGACAGAACCCCATGAACACTGAAGCTTTCTTT.